This T cell receptor (beta chain) was recovered during a study of vaccination and CD4 T cells after COVID-19. Germline V CDR1 and CDR2: DFQATT, SNEGSKA (reference sequence). CDR3 size: 18 residues. Trimming removed 0 bases from V and 2 bases from J; junction bases left unmatched: 12. Cultured CD4+ T cells had their DNA profiled by the Oncomine TCR Beta short-read assay. TCRdb re-called the PCR reads through MiXCR, storing one row per CDR3 protein. The repertoire holds approximately 15,000 distinct CDR3 sequences, with more than 45% as singletons. Of note for this clonotype: Antigen specificity is unknown.

Regarding treatment: approximately 9-day PBMC culture with coronavirus spike peptide pools or control peptides (ViraFEST assay). The specimen sequenced was CD4+ T cells from blood, cultured in vitro. This TCR derives from a human donor who had recovered from COVID-19. The chain couples TRBV20-1 to TRBJ2-3; 9 bases agree with TRBD2. CDR3: CSARDSAGLAGNTDTQYF. The CDR3 DNA sequence: TGCAGTGCTAGAGACTCGGCGGGGCTAGCGGGAAACACAGATACGCAGTATTTT.